These T cell receptor beta chains were read from a single sample in a study of T cell responses to AZD1222 COVID-19 vaccine. Using immunoSEQ multiplex PCR, the repertoire was profiled, and TCRdb retains in-frame clones only, with some absent. The sample contains some 130,000 clones, approximately 90% of which appear only once. Material: peripheral blood, obtained on day 0 of AZD1222 vaccination. The receptors were gathered from an adult in good health. CDR3s include the opening cysteine and the closing phenylalanine or tryptophan. Expanded clones are given a class, and other clones once, few, many or no size at all.

j_call | v_call | clone_size | cdr3_aa
TRBJ1-6 | TRBV19 | few | CASTRRGRGDSPLHF
TRBJ2-2 | TRBV7-6 | . | CASSPRTGLPGELFF
TRBJ1-5 | TRBV5-1 | once | CASSPGAGNQPQHF
TRBJ2-7 | TRBV30 | . | CAWSGGTPGRYEQYF
TRBJ2-1 | TRBV10-3 | . | CAISPGTGSFNEQFF
TRBJ2-1 | TRBV9 | . | CASSVAGTSNEQFF
TRBJ2-6 | TRBV19 | . | CASGLTGANVLTF
TRBJ1-6 | TRBV11-2 | . | CASSLPSWGFQSPLHF
TRBJ2-7 | TRBV7-2 | . | CASSLGASGRPYEQYF
TRBJ2-1 | TRBV6-2/TRBV6-3 | . | CASSYPILTSGFYNEQFF
TRBJ2-3 | TRBV6-5 | . | CASSFGSSTDTQYF
TRBJ2-7 | TRBV10-3 | . | CAIRGGENEQYF
TRBJ2-3 | TRBV30 | . | CAARDRGSTDTQYF
TRBJ2-3 | TRBV4-1 | once | CASIPGRGTDTQYF
TRBJ2-7 | TRBV3-1/TRBV3-2 | . | CASSQGIVAYEQYF